There are many counts of the clone carrying this T cell receptor (beta chain). This record comes from a study of T-cell reconstitution after alpha-beta-depleted transplantation in children. A TCRbeta library incorporating unique molecular identifiers was prepared. TCRdb re-analysed the PCR reads in MiXCR, keeping a single row per CDR3 protein. The sample yields more than 150,000 distinct CDR3 sequences, approximately 7% seen once. The V end lost 4 bases, the J end lost 8 bases, and 19 bases lay between the germline ends. CDR1 and CDR2 from the germline V gene are MNHNS and SASEGT. The CDR3 length is 15 residues.

The sample in question was PBMCs from the stem cell graft donor, obtained from the stem cell graft. J is TRBJ2-3 and V is TRBV6-1; D remains unclear. This TCR was sampled from a human donor who donated a stem cell graft to a child with Wiskott-Aldrich syndrome. The CDR3 DNA sequence: TGTGCCAGCAGTGGATCAGTTCCAAGCGCAGTTACGCAGTATTTT. This translates into CASSGSVPSAVTQYF.